Listed below are T cell receptor beta chains from one sample, sequenced in a study of control samples from healthy donors and cancer patients. Some clones are missing from TCRdb's copy, which holds only in-frame ones; the method was immunoSEQ multiplex PCR. Of about 94,000 clones in the sample, roughly nine tenths were seen once. The sample consisted of blood. These receptors all stem from a woman between 18 and 29 years old in good health. Both conserved end residues are part of each CDR3. Each record gives: D gene, clone size, V gene, J gene, CDR3 length, CDR3 protein, CDR3 DNA. The D gene is left open where the match is weak. Expanded clones are given a class, and other clones once, few, many or no size at all.

TRBD1	.	TRBV5-4	TRBJ2-1	15	CASSEGQGSYNEQFF	TGTGCCAGCAGCGAAGGACAGGGCTCCTACAATGAGCAGTTCTTC
TRBD1	.	TRBV6-5	TRBJ1-5	14	CASYPGQDNQPQHF	TGTGCCAGCTACCCGGGACAGGACAATCAGCCCCAGCATTTT
.	.	TRBV2	TRBJ1-1	13	CASSDEGLTEAFF	TGTGCCAGCAGTGACGAGGGCCTCACTGAAGCTTTCTTT
TRBD2	.	TRBV18	TRBJ2-3	20	CASSPDLAGGQYFSTDTQYF	TGTGCCAGCTCACCGGATCTAGCGGGGGGCCAGTATTTTAGCACAGATACGCAGTATTTT
.	.	TRBV6-5	TRBJ2-7	14	CASSYGRRSYEQYF	TGTGCCAGCAGTTACGGGCGGAGATCCTACGAGCAGTACTTC
TRBD1	.	TRBV6-6	TRBJ1-5	13	CASRLQGDQPQHF	TGTGCCAGCAGATTACAGGGGGATCAGCCCCAGCATTTT
TRBD2	.	TRBV5-4	TRBJ2-1	17	CASSFGLAGSSYNEQFF	TGTGCCAGCAGCTTCGGACTAGCGGGGAGCTCCTACAATGAGCAGTTCTTC
TRBD1	.	TRBV4-1	TRBJ2-3	16	CASSRRTGSSTDTQYF	TGCGCCAGCAGCCGGCGGACAGGTTCTAGCACAGATACGCAGTATTTT
.	.	TRBV7-2	TRBJ1-5	16	CASSLNLGTGTQPQHF	TGTGCCAGCAGCTTGAATCTAGGCACCGGGACGCAGCCCCAGCATTTT
.	.	TRBV28	TRBJ1-5	14	CASSPTGYNQPQHF	TGTGCCAGCAGTCCCACAGGGTACAATCAGCCCCAGCATTTT
TRBD1	.	TRBV29-1	TRBJ1-2	14	CSVGSLQGANGYTF	TGCAGCGTTGGGAGCCTACAGGGGGCGAATGGCTACACCTTC
TRBD2	.	TRBV6-4	TRBJ2-2	16	CASSDSTSGDTGELFF	TGTGCCAGCAGTGACTCGACTAGCGGGGACACCGGGGAGCTGTTTTTT
TRBD1	.	TRBV19	TRBJ1-1	15	CASSYDRGSNTEAFF	TGTGCCAGTAGTTATGACAGGGGATCGAACACTGAAGCTTTCTTT
TRBD1	.	TRBV5-6	TRBJ1-4	15	CASSLPQGSSEKLFF	TGTGCCAGCAGCCTTCCACAGGGGTCAAGTGAAAAACTGTTTTTT
TRBD2	few	TRBV3-1/TRBV3-2	TRBJ2-3	16	CASSQTSGTYTDTQYF	TGTGCCAGCAGCCAAACTAGCGGAACCTACACAGATACGCAGTATTTT
.	.	TRBV9	TRBJ1-2	12	CASLGANYGYTF	TGTGCCAGCTTGGGGGCAAACTATGGCTACACCTTC
.	.	TRBV7-3	TRBJ2-1	15	CASSLPPPGYNEQFF	TGTGCCAGCAGCTTACCGCCCCCAGGGTACAATGAGCAGTTCTTC
.	.	TRBV27	TRBJ1-2	11	CASINRGMYTF	TGTGCCAGCATTAATAGGGGGATGTACACCTTC
.	.	TRBV12-3/TRBV12-4	TRBJ2-3	11	CASSRGDTQYF	TGTGCCAGCAGCCGGGGGGATACGCAGTATTTT
.	.	TRBV9	TRBJ1-2	14	CASSVAKSGNGYTF	TGTGCCAGCAGCGTAGCTAAATCCGGCAATGGCTACACCTTC
.	.	TRBV10-1	TRBJ1-1	14	CASSDTPGNTEAFF	TGCGCCAGCAGTGACACACCGGGAAACACTGAAGCTTTCTTT
.	.	TRBV11-2	TRBJ1-4	15	CASSFSGRGGEKLFF	TGTGCCAGCAGCTTCTCCGGTAGGGGGGGCGAAAAACTGTTTTTT
.	.	TRBV7-2	TRBJ1-2	14	CASSFPGGYYGYTF	TGTGCCAGCAGCTTCCCGGGGGGCTACTATGGCTACACCTTC
TRBD1	.	TRBV5-4	TRBJ1-1	13	CASSTGTGPEAFF	TGTGCCAGCAGCACCGGGACAGGTCCCGAAGCTTTCTTT
TRBD1	few	TRBV5-1	TRBJ2-1	16	CASSLFGQGVDSEQFF	TGCGCCAGCAGCTTGTTCGGGCAGGGGGTTGATAGTGAGCAGTTCTTC
.	.	TRBV12-3/TRBV12-4	TRBJ2-7	13	CASRLQGSYEQYF	TGTGCCAGCAGGTTACAGGGTTCCTACGAGCAGTACTTC
.	few	TRBV6-1	TRBJ2-3	19	CASSDWGGLRLTRTDTQYF	TGTGCCAGCAGTGACTGGGGGGGCCTGAGACTTACACGCACAGATACGCAGTATTTT
TRBD2	.	TRBV18	TRBJ2-5	14	CASSLAGPQETQYF	TGTGCCAGCTCGCTAGCGGGGCCACAAGAGACCCAGTACTTC
TRBD1	.	TRBV5-8	TRBJ1-2	14	CASSLSGGDYGYTF	TGTGCCAGCAGCTTATCAGGGGGCGACTATGGCTACACCTTC
.	.	TRBV27	TRBJ1-2	14	CASSWNRDYYGYTF	TGTGCCAGCAGTTGGAACAGGGACTACTATGGCTACACCTTC
TRBD1	.	TRBV5-5	TRBJ1-2	14	CASSLVRDRGGYTF	TGTGCCAGCAGCTTGGTCCGGGACAGGGGTGGCTACACCTTC
.	.	TRBV7-2	TRBJ1-2	11	CASSLSYGYTF	TGTGCCAGCAGCTTATCATACGGCTACACCTTC
.	.	TRBV2	TRBJ2-6	19	CASKLDGGRTLSGANVLTF	TGTGCCAGCAAATTAGATGGGGGACGGACCCTCTCTGGGGCCAACGTCCTGACTTTC
.	once	TRBV12-3/TRBV12-4	TRBJ1-1	12	CASTQGNTEAFF	TGTGCCAGTACACAGGGAAACACTGAAGCTTTCTTT
.	.	TRBV9	TRBJ2-2	14	CATRGTDYTGELFF	TGTGCCACCCGGGGGACAGACTACACCGGGGAGCTGTTTTTT
.	.	TRBV5-1	TRBJ2-1	15	CASSPLAGEVDEQFF	TGCGCCAGCAGCCCCCTGGCAGGGGAGGTGGATGAGCAGTTCTTC
.	medium-sized	TRBV6-6	TRBJ1-1	14	CASSRTEGGDEAFF	TGTGCCAGCAGTAGAACGGAAGGGGGTGATGAAGCTTTCTTT
.	.	TRBV27	TRBJ1-4	14	CASSPGGSNEKLFF	TGTGCCAGCAGCCCGGGGGGGAGTAATGAAAAACTGTTTTTT
TRBD1	.	TRBV9	TRBJ1-1	14	CASSVGTDNTEAFF	TGTGCCAGCAGCGTCGGGACAGACAACACTGAAGCTTTCTTT
TRBD1	.	TRBV5-1	TRBJ1-4	15	CASSDDRVGNEKLFF	TGCGCCAGCAGCGATGACAGGGTGGGCAATGAAAAACTGTTTTTT
.	.	TRBV29-1	TRBJ2-7	12	CSVETGTYEQYF	TGCAGCGTTGAAACAGGGACTTACGAGCAGTACTTC
.	.	TRBV18	TRBJ1-1	14	CASSPDGVNTEAFF	TGTGCCAGCTCACCAGATGGTGTGAACACTGAAGCTTTCTTT
.	.	TRBV5-1	TRBJ1-1	13	CASKPRENTEAFF	TGCGCCAGCAAACCCAGGGAGAACACTGAAGCTTTCTTT
.	once	TRBV3-1/TRBV3-2	TRBJ1-5	13	CASSRRGNQPQHF	TGTGCCAGCAGCCGCCGCGGCAATCAGCCCCAGCATTTT
TRBD2	.	TRBV9	TRBJ2-7	14	CASSVSSGGYEQYF	TGTGCCAGCAGCGTATCCAGCGGGGGTTACGAGCAGTACTTC
.	.	TRBV7-7	TRBJ2-3	14	CASSLQGGSDTQYF	TGTGCCAGCAGCTTGCAGGGTGGGTCAGATACGCAGTATTTT
.	.	TRBV20-1	TRBJ1-1	11	CSARDRIEAFF	TGCAGTGCTAGAGACAGGATTGAAGCTTTCTTT
.	.	TRBV7-2	TRBJ1-2	12	CASSSAAPGYTF	TGTGCCAGCAGCTCTGCGGCCCCCGGCTACACCTTC
TRBD1	.	TRBV19	TRBJ1-2	15	CASSTRGVSLYGYTF	TGTGCCAGTAGTACCAGGGGGGTATCCCTCTATGGCTACACCTTC
.	.	TRBV29-1	TRBJ1-5	13	CSVEVSGNQPQHF	TGCAGCGTTGAAGTCAGCGGCAATCAGCCCCAGCATTTT
.	.	TRBV11-2	TRBJ1-1	14	CASSLNLQALEAFF	TGTGCCAGCAGCTTAAACCTACAGGCCCTTGAAGCTTTCTTT